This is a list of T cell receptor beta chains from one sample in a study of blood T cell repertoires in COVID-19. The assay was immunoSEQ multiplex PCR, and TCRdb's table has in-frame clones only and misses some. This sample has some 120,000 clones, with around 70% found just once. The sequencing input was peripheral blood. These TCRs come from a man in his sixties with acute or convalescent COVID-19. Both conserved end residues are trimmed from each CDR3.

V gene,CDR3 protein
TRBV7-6,ASSPRGQPQH
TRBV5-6,ATTRGDGNYGYT
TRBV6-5,ASRSTSGGEETQY
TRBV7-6,ASSGQGLATGELF
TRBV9,ASSVRREADTQY
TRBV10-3,AISGGQTNYGYT
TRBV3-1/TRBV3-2,ASSHFRDYGYT
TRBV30,AWSVLQGGAGELF
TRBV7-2,ASSLEGRGFDTQY
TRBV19,ASSRRGSLAGEADTQY
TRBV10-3,AIGQGESNEQF
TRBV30,AWSGGQRSTDTQY
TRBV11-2,ASTLAGHKDTQY
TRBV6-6,ASSYMEETYGYT
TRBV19,ASTTYRDRDTGYT
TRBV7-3,ASSSGPGGEAF
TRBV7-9,ASSLGTDYGYT